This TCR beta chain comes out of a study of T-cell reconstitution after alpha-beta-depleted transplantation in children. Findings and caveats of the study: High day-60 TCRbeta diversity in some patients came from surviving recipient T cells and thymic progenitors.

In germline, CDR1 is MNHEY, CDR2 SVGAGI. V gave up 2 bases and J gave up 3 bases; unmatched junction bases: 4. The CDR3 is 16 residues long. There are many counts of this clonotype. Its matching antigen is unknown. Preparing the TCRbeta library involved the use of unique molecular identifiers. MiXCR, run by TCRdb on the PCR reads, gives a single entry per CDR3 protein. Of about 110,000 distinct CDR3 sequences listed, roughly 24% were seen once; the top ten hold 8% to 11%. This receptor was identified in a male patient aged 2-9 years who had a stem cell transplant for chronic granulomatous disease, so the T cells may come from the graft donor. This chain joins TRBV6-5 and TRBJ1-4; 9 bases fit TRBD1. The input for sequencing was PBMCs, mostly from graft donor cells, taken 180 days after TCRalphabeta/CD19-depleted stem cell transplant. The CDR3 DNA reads TGTGCCAGCAGTTACGCCAACAGGGGGCCTAATGAAAAACTGTTTTTT. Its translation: CASSYANRGPNEKLFF.